This is a list of T cell receptor beta chains from one sample in a study of regulatory T cells in long-lasting Graves disease. A single record per CDR3 protein comes from TCRdb applying MiXCR to the multiplex PCR reads. Of 390,000 or so distinct CDR3 sequences in the sample, about an eighth were seen once. This sample also appeared in a second study, on T cells in Graves' hyperthyroidism and ophthalmopathy.

The sample consisted of peripheral blood mononuclear cells (PBMCs), taken at new diagnosis, from a patient treated with antithyroid drugs. The receptors were gathered from a young woman with Graves disease. The CDR3 runs from the conserved cysteine through the conserved F or W. D genes are given only for firm matches. The size of a clone is reported for some rows only, either as once, few or many, or as a class for expanded clones.

cdr3_length clone_size j_call d_call v_call cdr3_aa cdr3_nt
15 many TRBJ2-3 - TRBV5-1 CASSPGTTSTDTQYF TGTGCCAGCAGCCCAGGGACAACTAGCACAGATACGCAGTATTTT
13 - TRBJ1-5 - TRBV7-9 CASSSGERQPQHF TGTGCCAGCAGCTCAGGGGAGCGTCAGCCCCAGCATTTT
15 - TRBJ1-1 - TRBV5-4 CASSRGADMNTEAFF TGTGCCAGCAGCCGGGGGGCCGACATGAACACTGAAGCTTTCTTT
15 - TRBJ2-1 - TRBV28 CASSFDISSYNEQFF TGTGCCAGCAGCTTTGACATAAGCTCCTACAATGAGCAGTTCTTC
15 many TRBJ2-5 TRBD1 TRBV20-1 CSAPRVGQGQETQYF TGCAGTGCCCCCAGGGTGGGACAGGGACAAGAGACCCAGTACTTC
15 many TRBJ1-5 - TRBV18 CASSPRLGGGQPQHF TGTGCCAGCTCACCACGGTTAGGGGGAGGTCAGCCCCAGCATTTT
16 many TRBJ1-1 - TRBV7-2 CASGFSTTRQEIEAFF TGTGCCAGCGGATTCTCCACCACGAGACAGGAGATTGAAGCTTTCTTT
17 many TRBJ2-4 - TRBV12-3/TRBV12-4 CASSLDGRELAKNIQYF TGTGCCAGCAGTTTAGACGGACGGGAACTAGCCAAAAACATTCAGTACTTC
13 many TRBJ1-2 - TRBV12-3/TRBV12-4 CASREQGTGGYTF TGTGCCAGCAGGGAACAGGGAACGGGTGGCTACACCTTC
15 many TRBJ1-2 - TRBV11-2 CASSLGTRGWGGYTF TGTGCCAGCAGCTTAGGCACCAGGGGTTGGGGAGGCTACACCTTC